These 14 T cell receptor beta chains were sequenced from one sample in a study of cytomegalovirus exposure and HLA in healthy donors. The PCR contained 60 Vbeta and 13 Jbeta primers. The protocol was immunoSEQ multiplex PCR, while the TCRdb copy is restricted to in-frame clones and leaves out a portion. The specimen's table records some 200,000 clones. The sequencing input was PBMCs. The receptors come from a man under 40 in good health and CMV-seronegative.

The V gene is TRBV7-2, the J gene TRBJ1-2; a weak D match, TRBD1 (6 bases). The CDR3 runs 15 residues. V lost 4 bases to trimming and J lost 4 bases, with 16 bases between them. Germline assignment: CDR1 SGHTA and CDR2 FQGNSA. The CDR3 DNA sequence: TGTGCCAGCAGCTCAGCCGCAGGGGTTGGCTATGGCTACACCTTC. Its translation: CASSSAAGVGYGYTF.

This chain uses TRBV4-2 with TRBJ2-6, with 8 bases identical to TRBD2. Germline V gene lookup returns CDR1 LGHNA and CDR2 YNFKEQ. J gave up 3 bases and V 0 bases, and 4 bases lay outside the gene matches. The CDR3 contains 17 residues. The CDR3 region has the DNA TGTGCCAGCAGCCAAGAGGCGGGGGGCGGTGGGGCCAACGTCCTGACTTTC. Protein sequence: CASSQEAGGGGANVLTF.

The genes are TRBV5-4 and TRBJ2-3, with TRBD2 matching 10 bases. Germline V lookup: CDR1 SGHNT, CDR2 YYREEE (reference sequence). The CDR3 sequence is 17 residues long. V lost 0 bases and J lost 3; bases outside the gene matches: 7. This CDR3 is CASSLDTAGGPTDTQYF. The DNA of the CDR3 is TGTGCCAGCAGCTTGGATACAGCGGGAGGGCCAACAGATACGCAGTATTTT.

The chain has TRBV10-3 and TRBJ2-5; TRBD1 agrees at 7 bases. The CDR3 extends over 15 amino acids. V shed 5 bases, J shed 4 bases, and the junction held 10 bases outside the gene matches. Germline V gene lookup returns CDR1 ENHRY and CDR2 SYGVKD. In DNA form, the CDR3 reads TGTGCCATCAGTTTGGGACAGCGTACCTCAGAGACCCAGTACTTC. Translating it yields CAISLGQRTSETQYF.

This rearrangement joins TRBV7-2 to TRBJ2-3; the D gene is possibly TRBD2 (7 bases). V lost 3 bases and J 2 bases, leaving 15 bases between the germline ends. The CDR3 has 16 amino acids. Germline lookup yields CDR1 SGHTA and CDR2 FQGNSA. The CDR3 DNA reads as TGTGCCAGCAGCTTTCAGGCGGGGGCCATCACAGATACGCAGTATTTT. Encoded protein: CASSFQAGAITDTQYF.

The chain links TRBV5-8 to TRBJ1-5; TRBD1 might be the D (6 bases). The CDR3 has 15 amino acids. In germline, CDR1 is SGHTS, CDR2 YDEGEE. Trimming cost V 5 bases and J 4 bases, with 16 bases left between them. The CDR3, as DNA: TGTGCCAGCAGAAAGGGGACACCCGTTAATCAGCCCCAGCATTTT. It specifies CASRKGTPVNQPQHF.

The CDR3 DNA follows: TGTGCCAGCAGCCGAGGCCTGACCGGGGAGCTGTTTTTT. Translated: CASSRGLTGELFF. The chain uses TRBV11-2 and TRBJ2-2, with D unclear. Trimming left V 5 bases short and J 5 bases short, with 9 bases between. Germline lookup yields CDR1 SGHAT and CDR2 FQNNGV. The CDR3 runs 13 residues.

The chain carries TRBV30 and TRBJ1-6, with D maybe TRBD1 (5 bases). The V gene's germline CDR1 is GTSNPN and CDR2 SVGIG (reference sequence). V was shortened by 5 bases and J by 7 bases, with 15 bases between the two germline ends. The CDR3 is made up of 14 amino acids. The CDR3 DNA reads TGTGCCTGGCGAAGATCGGGGGAGAATTCACCCCTCCACTTT. It is translated as CAWRRSGENSPLHF.

The chain links TRBV30 to TRBJ1-2; 9 nucleotides align to TRBD1. Germline V lookup: CDR1 GTSNPN, CDR2 SVGIG (reference sequence). The CDR3 runs 12 residues. The V gene end was trimmed by 5 bases and the J gene end by 6 bases; junction bases not matched to a gene: 4. CDR3 protein: CAWGTGQHGYTF. CDR3 bases: TGTGCCTGGGGGACAGGGCAGCATGGCTACACCTTC.

This chain connects TRBV29-1 to TRBJ2-1, with D perhaps TRBD2 (6 bases). V lost 6 bases and J lost 4, with 16 bases in between. The CDR3 runs to 14 residues. Germline V gene lookup returns CDR1 SQVTM and CDR2 ANQGSEA. The CDR3, as DNA: TGCAGCGTGGGGGGATTAGAGGAATACAATGAGCAGTTCTTC. Protein sequence: CSVGGLEEYNEQFF.

The chain combines TRBV5-1 with TRBJ1-3; D is possibly TRBD1 (5 bases). CDR3 length: 14 residues. Trimming took off 7 bases at V and 3 bases at J, with 14 bases between the two ends. Germline-derived CDR1 and CDR2 are SGHRS and YFSETQ. CDR3 nucleotides: TGCGCCAGCGGTTCTGGGGGGAGTGGAAACACCATATATTTT. Its protein product is CASGSGGSGNTIYF. Filled out from reference TRBV5-1 and TRBJ1-3, the complete variable domain reads KAGVTQTPRYLIKTRGQQVTLSCSPISGHRSVSWYQQTPGQGLQFLFEYFSETQRNKGNFPGRFSGRQFSNSRSEMNVSTLELGDSALYLCASGSGGSGNTIYFGEGSWLTVV.

The rearrangement uses TRBV5-4 and TRBJ1-6; no definite D call. Between the trimmed V and J ends, which lost 4 bases and 9 bases, there was a span of 17 bases. This CDR3 has 15 amino acids. Germline CDR1 and CDR2: SGHNT and YYREEE (reference sequence). The CDR3 loop reads CASSVADDSSSPLHF. The CDR3 DNA reads TGTGCCAGCAGCGTCGCTGATGACTCCTCTTCACCCCTCCACTTT.

The genes are TRBV19 and TRBJ2-7; 9 bases line up with TRBD2. Germline assignment: CDR1 LNHDA and CDR2 SQIVND (reference sequence). The V gene end was trimmed by 3 bases and the J gene end by 2 bases; junction bases not matched to a gene: 5. This CDR3 region has 15 residues. CDR3 DNA sequence: TGTGCCAGTAGTATTGCGACTAGCGGCGCCTACGAGCAGTACTTC. Translation gives CASSIATSGAYEQYF.

The gene calls are TRBV28 and TRBJ1-2; TRBD1 aligns across 9 bases. Trimming cost V 6 bases and J 5 bases; bases outside gene matches: 19. Germline loops: CDR1 MDHEN, CDR2 SYDVKM. CDR3 length: 18 residues. The CDR3 region is CASSRSFGTGPDGYGYTF. CDR3 sequence (DNA): TGTGCCAGCAGCCGTAGCTTCGGGACAGGGCCTGATGGGTATGGCTACACCTTC.